This is a list of T cell receptor beta chains from one sample in a study of blood T cells in healthy people across ages. MiXCR was run by TCRdb on the 5' RACE reads, yielding one entry per CDR3 protein. The sample holds about 800,000 distinct CDR3 sequences, 58% seen once. The sample consisted of blood. The receptors derive from a man aged 30 to 45 in good health. Each CDR3 is given with its conserved first and last residue. Fields, in order: V gene, D gene, clone size, J gene, CDR3 DNA, CDR3 protein. The D gene is left open where the match is weak. Size is omitted from some rows. Given values are once, few, many or a class for expanded clones.

v_gene: TRBV20-1
d_gene: -
abundance: -
j_gene: TRBJ2-1
CDR3nt: TGCAGTGCAGGGGCGAGGGATGAGCAGTTCTTC
CDR3aa: CSAGARDEQFF

v_gene: TRBV3-1
d_gene: TRBD2
abundance: -
j_gene: TRBJ2-5
CDR3nt: TGTGCCAGCAGCCAGGGAATAGCGGGATTCCAAGAGACCCAGTACTTC
CDR3aa: CASSQGIAGFQETQYF

v_gene: TRBV5-1
d_gene: -
abundance: once
j_gene: TRBJ2-3
CDR3nt: TGCGCCAGCAGCTTCTTAACTCCTAGCACAGATACGCAGTATTTT
CDR3aa: CASSFLTPSTDTQYF

v_gene: TRBV9
d_gene: -
abundance: -
j_gene: TRBJ2-1
CDR3nt: TGTGCCAGCAGCGCTACAACAGGTTACAATGAGCAGTTCTTC
CDR3aa: CASSATTGYNEQFF

v_gene: TRBV25-1
d_gene: -
abundance: -
j_gene: TRBJ1-2
CDR3nt: TGTGCCAGCAGTGACCACGGTGGTAGGGGTGGCTACACCTTC
CDR3aa: CASSDHGGRGGYTF

v_gene: TRBV7-2
d_gene: TRBD2
abundance: -
j_gene: TRBJ2-3
CDR3nt: TGTGCCAGCAGCTTAGCATTAAGGACTAGCGGGAGCGCAAGGACAGATACGCAGTATTTT
CDR3aa: CASSLALRTSGSARTDTQYF

v_gene: TRBV20-1
d_gene: -
abundance: many
j_gene: TRBJ2-1
CDR3nt: TGCAGTGCTAGGGCCGGGGGGCAGAATGAGCAGTTCTTC
CDR3aa: CSARAGGQNEQFF

v_gene: TRBV4-2
d_gene: -
abundance: once
j_gene: TRBJ1-5
CDR3nt: TGTGCCAGCAGCCAAGGGTTCGATAGCAATCAGCCCCAGCATTTT
CDR3aa: CASSQGFDSNQPQHF

v_gene: TRBV7-6
d_gene: -
abundance: -
j_gene: TRBJ1-2
CDR3nt: TGTGCCAGCAGCGAGTTGGCCGGGACGGCTGGTGGCTACACCTTC
CDR3aa: CASSELAGTAGGYTF

v_gene: TRBV7-9
d_gene: TRBD2
abundance: few
j_gene: TRBJ2-3
CDR3nt: TGTGCCAGCTCCGTCGGGGGGATGCCCACAGATACGCAGTATTTT
CDR3aa: CASSVGGMPTDTQYF

v_gene: TRBV20-1
d_gene: -
abundance: -
j_gene: TRBJ2-5
CDR3nt: TGCAGTGGGTCAGCCACCAAGCAGGGGAGGGGGGAGACCCAGTACTTC
CDR3aa: CSGSATKQGRGETQYF

v_gene: TRBV12-3/TRBV12-4
d_gene: TRBD2
abundance: once
j_gene: TRBJ2-1
CDR3nt: TGTGCCAGCAGTTTACCTAGCGGGCAGTTCTTC
CDR3aa: CASSLPSGQFF

v_gene: TRBV21-1
d_gene: -
abundance: -
j_gene: TRBJ2-5
CDR3nt: TGTGCCAGCTGTAACACTAGCCCCTCCAAAGAGACCCAGTACTTC
CDR3aa: CASCNTSPSKETQYF

v_gene: TRBV20-1
d_gene: -
abundance: -
j_gene: TRBJ2-1
CDR3nt: TGCAGTGCTAGTCTGGACGAGGCTGCCTACAATGAGCAGTTCTTC
CDR3aa: CSASLDEAAYNEQFF

v_gene: TRBV27
d_gene: TRBD1
abundance: -
j_gene: TRBJ2-4
CDR3nt: TGTGCCAGCAGTACCCGGGACAGGGGGTTAGCCAAAAACATTCAGTACTTC
CDR3aa: CASSTRDRGLAKNIQYF

v_gene: TRBV5-5
d_gene: -
abundance: many
j_gene: TRBJ2-1
CDR3nt: TGTGCCAGCAGCTTGGTTAGCCCCTACAATGAGCAGTTCTTC
CDR3aa: CASSLVSPYNEQFF

v_gene: TRBV7-8
d_gene: -
abundance: -
j_gene: TRBJ1-5
CDR3nt: TGTGCCAGCAGCTTAGGTGTGGGGAATCAGCCCCAGCATTTT
CDR3aa: CASSLGVGNQPQHF

v_gene: TRBV6-5
d_gene: -
abundance: once
j_gene: TRBJ2-7
CDR3nt: TGTGCCAGCAGGGATCGGGGGCGGGACGAGCAGTACTTC
CDR3aa: CASRDRGRDEQYF

v_gene: TRBV6-2/TRBV6-3
d_gene: TRBD2
abundance: -
j_gene: TRBJ2-7
CDR3nt: TGTGCCAGCAGTTTGACTAGCGGGATTAGGTCCTACGAGCAGTACTTC
CDR3aa: CASSLTSGIRSYEQYF

v_gene: TRBV20-1
d_gene: -
abundance: -
j_gene: TRBJ2-3
CDR3nt: TGCAGTGTTGTAGGACGCACAGATACGCAGTATTTT
CDR3aa: CSVVGRTDTQYF

v_gene: TRBV9
d_gene: -
abundance: once
j_gene: TRBJ2-1
CDR3nt: TGTGCCAGCAGCGCACAACTAGCCAACAATGAGCAGTTCTTC
CDR3aa: CASSAQLANNEQFF

v_gene: TRBV28
d_gene: -
abundance: -
j_gene: TRBJ2-7
CDR3nt: TGTGCCAGCAGTCCTCTTGATCTGGGACTCAACTACGAGCAGTACTTC
CDR3aa: CASSPLDLGLNYEQYF

v_gene: TRBV6-1
d_gene: TRBD1
abundance: -
j_gene: TRBJ2-7
CDR3nt: TGTGCCAGCAGTGAATACGGGACAGGGGAGTATCACGAGCAGTACTTC
CDR3aa: CASSEYGTGEYHEQYF

v_gene: TRBV12-3/TRBV12-4
d_gene: TRBD2
abundance: -
j_gene: TRBJ2-1
CDR3nt: TGTGCCAGCAGCTCGAGGGCGGGGGGTTACTACAATGAGCAGTTCTTC
CDR3aa: CASSSRAGGYYNEQFF

v_gene: TRBV20-1
d_gene: TRBD2
abundance: -
j_gene: TRBJ2-3
CDR3nt: TGCAGAGACGGGAGGTCGGTAGATACGCAGTATTTT
CDR3aa: CRDGRSVDTQYF

v_gene: TRBV5-1
d_gene: -
abundance: -
j_gene: TRBJ2-5
CDR3nt: TGCGCCAGCAGCTTGGGGACAACACAAGAGACCCAGTACTTC
CDR3aa: CASSLGTTQETQYF